This entry concerns a single T cell receptor (beta chain). The source of the sample is a study of memory CD4+ T cells and cytomegalovirus serostatus. Study summary: Donors were healthy Belgian adults, several CMV seropositive and approximately 23 seronegative.

Single viable CD3+CD4+CD8-CD45RO+ cells were sorted as the memory CD4+ T cells. CDR1 MNHEY and CDR2 SVGAGI come from the germline V gene. V was pared by 3 bases and J by 0 bases, with 8 bases between. CDR3 length: 14 amino acids. The data were produced by immunoSEQ multiplex PCR, yet TCRdb's version contains in-frame clones alone and is incomplete. The data contain about 59,000 clones, roughly 81% of them seen just once; the ten biggest clones take up 1.1%. The clonotype comes from an adult in good health and CMV-seronegative. This sequence joins TRBV6-5 and TRBJ1-1; D possibly corresponds to TRBD1 (5 bases). The sample comprised memory CD4+ T cells from blood. The CDR3 region is CASSYQGMNTEAFF. Written as DNA, the CDR3 is TGTGCCAGCAGTTATCAGGGCATGAACACTGAAGCTTTCTTT.